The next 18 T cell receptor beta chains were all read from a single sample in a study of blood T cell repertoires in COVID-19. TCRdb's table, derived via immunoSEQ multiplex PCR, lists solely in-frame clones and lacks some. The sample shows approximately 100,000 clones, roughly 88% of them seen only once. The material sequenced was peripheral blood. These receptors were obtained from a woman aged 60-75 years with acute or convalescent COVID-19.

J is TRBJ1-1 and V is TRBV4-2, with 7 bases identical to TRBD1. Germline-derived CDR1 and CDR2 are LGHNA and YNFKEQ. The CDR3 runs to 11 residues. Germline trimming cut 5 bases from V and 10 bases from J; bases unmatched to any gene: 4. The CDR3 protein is CASSNDRVAFF. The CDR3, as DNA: TGTGCCAGCAGCAATGACAGGGTAGCTTTCTTT.

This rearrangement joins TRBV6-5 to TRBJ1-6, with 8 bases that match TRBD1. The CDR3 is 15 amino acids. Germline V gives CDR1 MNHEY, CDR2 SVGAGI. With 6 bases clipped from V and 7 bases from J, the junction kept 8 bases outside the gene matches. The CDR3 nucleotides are TGTGCCAGCAGCTTACGGACAGGGTCGAATTCACCCCTCCACTTT. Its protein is CASSLRTGSNSPLHF.

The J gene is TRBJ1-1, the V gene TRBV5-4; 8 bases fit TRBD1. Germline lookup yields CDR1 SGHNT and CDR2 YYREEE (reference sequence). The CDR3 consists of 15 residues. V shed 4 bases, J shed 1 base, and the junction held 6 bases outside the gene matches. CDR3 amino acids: CASSKGQEKNTEAFF. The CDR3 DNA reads TGTGCCAGCAGCAAGGGACAGGAGAAGAACACTGAAGCTTTCTTT.

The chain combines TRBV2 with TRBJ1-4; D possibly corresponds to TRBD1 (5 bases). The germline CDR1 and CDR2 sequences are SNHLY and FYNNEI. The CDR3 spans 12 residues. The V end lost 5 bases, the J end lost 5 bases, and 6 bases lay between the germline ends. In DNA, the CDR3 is TGTGCCAGCAGTTACAGGAATGAAAAACTGTTTTTT. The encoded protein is CASSYRNEKLFF.

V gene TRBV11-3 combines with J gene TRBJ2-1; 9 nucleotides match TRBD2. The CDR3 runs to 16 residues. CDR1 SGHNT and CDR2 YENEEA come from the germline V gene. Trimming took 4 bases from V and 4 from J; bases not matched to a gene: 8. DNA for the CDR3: TGTGCCAGCAGCTCTGCCCGGACTAGCGTTTACAATGAGCAGTTCTTC. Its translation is CASSSARTSVYNEQFF.

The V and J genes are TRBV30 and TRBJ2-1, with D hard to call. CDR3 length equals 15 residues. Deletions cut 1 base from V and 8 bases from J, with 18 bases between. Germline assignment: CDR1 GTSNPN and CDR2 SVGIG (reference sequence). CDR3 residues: CAWSGTRPTVHEQFF. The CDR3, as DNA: TGTGCCTGGAGTGGTACCCGCCCGACTGTCCATGAGCAGTTCTTC.

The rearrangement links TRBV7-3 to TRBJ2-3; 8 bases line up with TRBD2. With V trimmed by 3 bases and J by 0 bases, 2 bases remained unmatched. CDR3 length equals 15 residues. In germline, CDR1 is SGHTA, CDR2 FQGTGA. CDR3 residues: CASSFSGISTDTQYF. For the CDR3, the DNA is TGTGCCAGCAGCTTTAGCGGGATCAGCACAGATACGCAGTATTTT.

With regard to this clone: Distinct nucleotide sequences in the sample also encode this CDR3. CDR3 bases: TGTGCCAGCAGCGTAGGGCAGGAAGACATGAACACTGAAGCTTTCTTT. Amino acids: CASSVGQEDMNTEAFF. The J gene is TRBJ1-1, the V gene TRBV9; D gene unclear. V was trimmed by 0 bases and J by 0 bases, leaving 12 bases between them. CDR1 is SGDLS and CDR2 is YYNGEE in the germline V gene. This CDR3 is built from 16 residues.

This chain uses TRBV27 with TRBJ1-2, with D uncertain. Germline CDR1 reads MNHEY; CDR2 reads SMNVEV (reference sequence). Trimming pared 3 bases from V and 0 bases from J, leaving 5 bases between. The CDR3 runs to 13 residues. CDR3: CASSLAANYGYTF. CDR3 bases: TGTGCCAGCAGTTTGGCGGCTAACTATGGCTACACCTTC.

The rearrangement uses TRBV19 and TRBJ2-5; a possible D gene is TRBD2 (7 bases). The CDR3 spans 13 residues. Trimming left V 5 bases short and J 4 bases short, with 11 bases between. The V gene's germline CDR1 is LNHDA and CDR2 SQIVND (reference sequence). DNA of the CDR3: TGTGCCAGTAGTCGCGGGGGCGGAGAGACCCAGTACTTC. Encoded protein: CASSRGGGETQYF.

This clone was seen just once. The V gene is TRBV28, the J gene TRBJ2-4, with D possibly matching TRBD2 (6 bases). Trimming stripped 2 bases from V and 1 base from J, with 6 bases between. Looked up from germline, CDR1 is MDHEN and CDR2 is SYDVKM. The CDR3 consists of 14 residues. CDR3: CASSLGGAKNIQYF. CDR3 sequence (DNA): TGTGCCAGCAGTTTAGGGGGGGCCAAAAACATTCAGTACTTC.

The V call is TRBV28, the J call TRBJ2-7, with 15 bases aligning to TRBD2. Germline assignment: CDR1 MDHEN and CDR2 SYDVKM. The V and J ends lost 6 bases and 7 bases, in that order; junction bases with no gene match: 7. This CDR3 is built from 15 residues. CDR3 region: CASSSGLAGGEEQYV. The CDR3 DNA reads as TGTGCCAGCAGCTCGGGACTAGCGGGAGGCGAGGAGCAGTACGTC.

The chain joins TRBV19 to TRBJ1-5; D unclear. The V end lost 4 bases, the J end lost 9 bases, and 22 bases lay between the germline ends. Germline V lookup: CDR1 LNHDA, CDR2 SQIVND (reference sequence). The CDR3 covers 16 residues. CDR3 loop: CASSTLQAILDRPQHF. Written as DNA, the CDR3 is TGTGCCAGTAGTACTTTGCAGGCGATCCTTGACCGGCCCCAGCATTTT.

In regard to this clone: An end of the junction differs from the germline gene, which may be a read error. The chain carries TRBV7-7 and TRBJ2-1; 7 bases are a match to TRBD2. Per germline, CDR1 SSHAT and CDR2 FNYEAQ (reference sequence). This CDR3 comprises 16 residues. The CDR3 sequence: CASSLVSGNSYNEQFF. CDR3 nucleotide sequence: TGTGCTAGCAGCTTAGTGAGCGGGAACTCCTACAATGAGCAGTTCTTC.

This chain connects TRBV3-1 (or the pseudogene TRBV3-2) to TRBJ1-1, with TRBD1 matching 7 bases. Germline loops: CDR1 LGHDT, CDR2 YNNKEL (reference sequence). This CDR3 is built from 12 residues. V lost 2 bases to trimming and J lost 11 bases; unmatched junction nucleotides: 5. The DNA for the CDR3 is TGTGCCAGCAGCCAAACAGGGGACGGGGCTTTCTTT. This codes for CASSQTGDGAFF.

The CDR3 loop is CASSDTGGAGIAFF. The CDR3 nucleotides are TGCGCCAGCAGCGATACAGGGGGCGCGGGGATTGCTTTCTTT. The chain carries TRBV5-1 and TRBJ1-1, with 9 bases fitting TRBD1. Per the germline V gene, CDR1 is SGHRS and CDR2 is YFSETQ. J was trimmed by 11 bases and V by 4 bases; bases with no gene match: 12. The CDR3 totals 14 residues. The variable domain in full, completed from reference TRBV5-1 and TRBJ1-1, reads KAGVTQTPRYLIKTRGQQVTLSCSPISGHRSVSWYQQTPGQGLQFLFEYFSETQRNKGNFPGRFSGRQFSNSRSEMNVSTLELGDSALYLCASSDTGGAGIAFFGQGTRLTVV.

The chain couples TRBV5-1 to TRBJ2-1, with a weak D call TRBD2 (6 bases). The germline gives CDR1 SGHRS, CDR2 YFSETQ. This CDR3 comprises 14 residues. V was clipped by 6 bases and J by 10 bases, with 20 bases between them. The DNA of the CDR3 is TGCGCCAGCAACCCGGGACTTGCAAGGGACGAGCAGTTCTTC. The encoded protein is CASNPGLARDEQFF. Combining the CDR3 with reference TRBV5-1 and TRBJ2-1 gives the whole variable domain KAGVTQTPRYLIKTRGQQVTLSCSPISGHRSVSWYQQTPGQGLQFLFEYFSETQRNKGNFPGRFSGRQFSNSRSEMNVSTLELGDSALYLCASNPGLARDEQFFGPGTRLTVL.

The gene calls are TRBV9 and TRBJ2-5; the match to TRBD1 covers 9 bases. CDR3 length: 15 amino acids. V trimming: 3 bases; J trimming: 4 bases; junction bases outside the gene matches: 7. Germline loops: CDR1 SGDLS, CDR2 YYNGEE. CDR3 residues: CASSAPGTGSETQYF. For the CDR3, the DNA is TGTGCCAGCAGCGCCCCCGGGACAGGGTCAGAGACCCAGTACTTC.